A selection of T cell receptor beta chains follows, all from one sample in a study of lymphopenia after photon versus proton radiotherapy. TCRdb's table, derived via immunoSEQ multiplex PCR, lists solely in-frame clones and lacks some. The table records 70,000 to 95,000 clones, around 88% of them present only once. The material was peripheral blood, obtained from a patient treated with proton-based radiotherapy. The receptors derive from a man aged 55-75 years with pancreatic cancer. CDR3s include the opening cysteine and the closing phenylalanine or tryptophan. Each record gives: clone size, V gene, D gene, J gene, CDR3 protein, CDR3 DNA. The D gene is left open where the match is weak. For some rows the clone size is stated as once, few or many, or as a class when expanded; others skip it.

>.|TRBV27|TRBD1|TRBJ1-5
CASSPTTTQDRLSQPQHF
TGTGCCAGCAGTCCGACCACAACCCAGGACAGGCTGTCACAGCCCCAGCATTTT
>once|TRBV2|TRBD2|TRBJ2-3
CASSAISGTTDTQYF
TGTGCCAGCAGTGCGATTAGCGGGACCACAGATACGCAGTATTTT
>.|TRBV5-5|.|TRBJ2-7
CASSPITQYEQYF
TGTGCCAGCAGCCCCATAACACAATACGAGCAGTACTTC
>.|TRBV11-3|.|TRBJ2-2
CASSLYRVRGGAGELFF
TGTGCCAGCAGCTTATATCGTGTGAGGGGCGGAGCCGGGGAGCTGTTTTTT
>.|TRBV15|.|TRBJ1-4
CATSREGPLGGERSANEKLFF
TGTGCCACCAGCAGAGAGGGTCCCCTTGGGGGGGAGCGGTCAGCTAATGAAAAACTGTTTTTT
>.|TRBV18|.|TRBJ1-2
CASSPLHTQESGYTF
TGTGCCAGCTCACCACTCCACACCCAGGAGTCCGGCTACACCTTC
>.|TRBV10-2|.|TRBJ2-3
CASRRPEDRITDTQYF
TGCGCCAGCAGACGACCCGAGGACAGAATCACAGATACGCAGTATTTT
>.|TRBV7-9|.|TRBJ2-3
CASSLRQGSTDTQYF
TGTGCCAGCAGCTTACGGCAGGGAAGCACAGATACGCAGTATTTT
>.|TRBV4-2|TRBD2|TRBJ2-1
CASSLGPGGLNEQFF
TGTGCCAGCAGCTTAGGACCGGGGGGATTAAATGAGCAGTTCTTC
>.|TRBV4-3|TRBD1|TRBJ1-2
CASSQRSDRVMVGYTF
TGCGCCAGCAGCCAACGCTCGGACAGGGTGATGGTTGGCTACACCTTC
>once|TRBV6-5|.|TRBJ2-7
CASRKAQGYEQYF
TGTGCCAGCAGAAAAGCGCAGGGGTACGAGCAGTACTTC
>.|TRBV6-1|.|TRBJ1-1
CAAEGRVATTEAFF
TGTGCCGCCGAGGGTCGGGTGGCAACCACTGAAGCTTTCTTT
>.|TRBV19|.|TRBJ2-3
CASSNLGADTQYF
TGTGCCAGTAGTAACCTGGGGGCAGATACGCAGTATTTT
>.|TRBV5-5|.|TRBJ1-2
CASSSQDGWADYGYTF
TGTGCCAGCAGCTCTCAGGACGGTTGGGCGGACTATGGCTACACCTTC
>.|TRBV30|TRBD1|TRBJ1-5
CAWSEGASNQPQHF
TGTGCCTGGAGTGAGGGGGCTAGCAATCAGCCCCAGCATTTT
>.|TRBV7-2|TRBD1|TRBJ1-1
CASSLPRGRYTEAFF
TGTGCCAGCAGCTTGCCAAGGGGGCGATACACTGAAGCTTTCTTT
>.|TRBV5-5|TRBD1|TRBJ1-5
CASSSGTGGVTQPQHF
TGTGCCAGCAGCTCTGGGACAGGGGGGGTTACTCAGCCCCAGCATTTT
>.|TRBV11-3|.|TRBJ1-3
CASSLGIGRGHSGNTIYF
TGTGCCAGCAGCTTAGGAATAGGTCGCGGACACTCTGGAAACACCATATATTTT
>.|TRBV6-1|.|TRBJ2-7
CASSEALRQYF
TGTGCCAGCAGTGAAGCACTCAGGCAGTACTTC
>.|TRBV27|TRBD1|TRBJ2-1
CASSHRQGPYNEQFF
TGTGCCAGCAGTCATCGACAGGGTCCCTACAATGAGCAGTTCTTC
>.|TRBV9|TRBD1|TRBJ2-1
CASSLDRGSKAEQFF
TGTGCCAGCAGCCTAGACAGGGGGTCTAAGGCTGAGCAGTTCTTC
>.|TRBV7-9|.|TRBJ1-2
CASTPSGGGYTF
TGTGCCAGCACCCCCTCGGGGGGCGGCTACACCTTC